This T cell receptor (beta chain) was recovered during a study of blood T cells in healthy people across ages. CDR1 is SGHRS, CDR2 YFSETQ, per germline. The CDR3 contains 14 residues. Between the trimmed V and J ends, which lost 1 base and 0 bases, there was a span of 6 bases. Using a J-beta primer mix together with a sample-barcoded 5' primer, a second PCR was run for roughly 6 to 11 cycles. MiXCR was run by TCRdb on the 5' RACE reads, yielding one entry per CDR3 protein. The data show about 1.8 million distinct CDR3 sequences, around 50% seen once. This clonotype was recorded at least ten times. Its antigen is undetermined. Findings and limits, study-wide: Percentage of naive T cells showed a strong correlation with TCR beta diversity.

Material: blood. The source is a woman aged 40 to 50 in good health. The rearrangement links TRBV5-1 to TRBJ2-3; no firm D call. The CDR3 nucleotides are TGCGCCAGCAGCTTGTTGCCTAGCACAGATACGCAGTATTTT. Its translation is CASSLLPSTDTQYF.